What follows are 13 T cell receptor beta chains derived from one specimen sequenced in a study of vaccination and CD4 T cells after COVID-19 (dated by TCRdb to 2021 to 2024). Taken with the paper, the label for treatment or condition translates to: roughly ten-day PBMC culture with coronavirus spike peptide pools or control peptides (ViraFEST assay). Library generation was performed with PCR. The sequencer was an Illumina iSeq 100. DNA from cultured CD4+ T cells underwent TCR sequencing with the Oncomine TCR Beta short-read assay at the Johns Hopkins FTIC core. TCRdb trimmed public reads at Q25 via fastp, called clones via MiXCR and kept in-frame beta chains. Rows with one shared CDR3 protein collapse into an entry with the most common genes and DNA. The table for this sample lists some 15,000 distinct CDR3 sequences; approximately 30% of them were counted only once. The ten largest make up about 9.4% of the sample.

These receptors are not linked to any known antigen. Sequenced material: CD4+ T cells from blood, cultured in vitro, taken after SARS-CoV-2 vaccination. Receptors originate from a human donor who had recovered from COVID-19.

CDR3 DNA sequence: TGTGCCAGTAGTATCGTTCCGGGACTAGCGGGTTTAGCGAACACCGGGGAGCTGTTTTTT. It encodes CASSIVPGLAGLANTGELFF. J is TRBJ2-2 and V is TRBV19; 12 bases fit TRBD2. Trimming at V came to 3 bases and at J to 0 bases, leaving 11 bases not matched to a gene. The CDR3 length is 20 residues. Germline values: CDR1 LNHDA, CDR2 SQIVND (reference sequence).

V is TRBV24-1 and J is TRBJ2-7; tentative D call: TRBD2 (7 bases). The CDR3 is 15 residues long. Trimming shortened V by 5 bases and J by 3 bases, and 16 bases separated the two germline ends. The germline V gene has CDR1 KGHDR and CDR2 SFDVKD. Written as DNA, the CDR3 is TGTGCCACCAGTGGTCAGGGGACGGGGGGCTACGAGCAGTACTTC. It codes for CATSGQGTGGYEQYF.

The chain has TRBV28 and TRBJ2-7; a weak D match, TRBD1 (5 bases). Germline V lookup: CDR1 MDHEN, CDR2 SYDVKM. V lost 7 bases, J lost 2 bases, and 12 bases lay in between. The CDR3 totals 13 residues. CDR3 protein: CASTQGNPYEQYF. As DNA, the CDR3 is TGTGCCAGCACCCAGGGAAACCCCTACGAGCAGTACTTC.

The J gene is TRBJ1-3, the V gene TRBV12-3 or TRBV12-4; 8 bases are a match to TRBD1. This CDR3 comprises 16 residues. Germline trimming cut 5 bases from V and 4 bases from J; bases unmatched to any gene: 10. The CDR3 DNA reads as TGTGCCAGCAGTGCAACGGCAGGGGGCAGGGGAAACACCATATATTTT. This encodes CASSATAGGRGNTIYF.

The gene calls are TRBV5-8 and TRBJ1-1, with TRBD1 matching over 8 bases. CDR3 length: 14 amino acids. Germline values: CDR1 SGHTS, CDR2 YDEGEE. Trimming took 2 bases from V and 5 from J; bases not matched to a gene: 5. This CDR3 is CASSFQGARTEAFF. The CDR3 DNA reads as TGTGCCAGCAGCTTCCAGGGGGCGAGGACTGAAGCTTTCTTT.

This clonotype was detected a few times. This chain uses TRBV19 with TRBJ1-5; D is possibly TRBD1 (5 bases). This CDR3 spans 16 amino acids. V lost 9 bases and J 0 bases, leaving 18 bases between the germline ends. The germline V gene has CDR1 LNHDA and CDR2 SQIVND (reference sequence). This CDR3 is CASRERGRASNQPQHF. The CDR3 DNA reads as TGTGCCAGCCGGGAAAGGGGCAGGGCTAGCAATCAGCCCCAGCATTTT.

This clonotype was seen a handful of times. The rearrangement joins TRBV2 to TRBJ2-1; the D is unclear. This CDR3 comprises 18 residues. Trimming stripped 0 bases from V and 5 bases from J, with 20 bases between. The germline gives CDR1 SNHLY, CDR2 FYNNEI. CDR3 in DNA: TGTGCCAGCAGTGAAGCGTGGGGATATGGCGGCGACCACAATGAGCAGTTCTTC. Amino acid sequence: CASSEAWGYGGDHNEQFF.

This clonotype was detected a few times. The V call is TRBV28, the J call TRBJ1-2; D may be TRBD1 (6 bases). Germline assignment: CDR1 MDHEN and CDR2 SYDVKM. V dropped 5 bases and J dropped 2 bases, with 12 bases sitting between them. The CDR3 is 14 amino acids. CDR3 residues: CASSIQQGNYGYTF. CDR3 nucleotides: TGTGCCAGCAGTATTCAACAGGGAAACTATGGCTACACCTTC.

This clonotype is deemed medium-sized. The V gene is TRBV19, the J gene TRBJ1-6, with D uncertain. V was shortened by 5 bases and J by 4 bases, with 15 bases between the two germline ends. CDR1 and CDR2 from the germline V gene are LNHDA and SQIVND (reference sequence). The length of the CDR3 is 16 residues. The CDR3 DNA follows: TGTGCCAGTAGTCCGGGGTGGACGGTTTATAATTCACCCCTCCACTTT. It codes for CASSPGWTVYNSPLHF.

This rearrangement joins TRBV6-5 to TRBJ2-7, with D tentatively TRBD1 or TRBD2 (5 bases each). Trimming took off 2 bases at V and 3 bases at J, with 8 bases between the two ends. This CDR3 has 13 residues. Germline CDR1 and CDR2: MNHEY and SVGAGI. CDR3 protein: CASSYRGVYEQYF. The CDR3 nucleotides are TGTGCCAGCAGTTACCGAGGGGTCTACGAGCAGTACTTC.

The chain couples TRBV19 to TRBJ1-1; 7 positions agree with TRBD1. Germline V gene data show CDR1 as LNHDA and CDR2 as SQIVND (reference sequence). The CDR3 is made up of 16 amino acids. The trim removed 3 bases at V and 0 bases at J, leaving 7 bases unmatched. CDR3 amino acids: CASSIQGGSLNTEAFF. The DNA of the CDR3 is TGTGCCAGTAGTATCCAGGGGGGGTCCCTGAACACTGAAGCTTTCTTT.

The chain uses TRBV24-1 and TRBJ2-5, with 8 bases fitting TRBD2. This CDR3 is 14 amino acids long. The trim removed 9 bases at V and 5 bases at J, leaving 10 bases unmatched. Germline V gene sequence: CDR1 KGHDR, CDR2 SFDVKD. CDR3 sequence (DNA): TGTGCCACCGCCGGGGCGGGAGGAGGGGAGACCCAGTACTTC. Its translation: CATAGAGGGETQYF.

This clonotype counts as medium-sized (0.01 to 0.1%). The chain joins TRBV7-8 to TRBJ1-5; 8 nucleotides align to TRBD1. CDR1 and CDR2 (germline): SGHVS, FQNEAQ. V lost 5 bases to trimming and J lost 1 base; unmatched junction nucleotides: 4. The CDR3 is 15 residues long. The CDR3 DNA reads as TGTGCCAGCAGCGGTGGACAGGGAAGCAATCAGCCCCAGCATTTT. This sequence encodes CASSGGQGSNQPQHF.